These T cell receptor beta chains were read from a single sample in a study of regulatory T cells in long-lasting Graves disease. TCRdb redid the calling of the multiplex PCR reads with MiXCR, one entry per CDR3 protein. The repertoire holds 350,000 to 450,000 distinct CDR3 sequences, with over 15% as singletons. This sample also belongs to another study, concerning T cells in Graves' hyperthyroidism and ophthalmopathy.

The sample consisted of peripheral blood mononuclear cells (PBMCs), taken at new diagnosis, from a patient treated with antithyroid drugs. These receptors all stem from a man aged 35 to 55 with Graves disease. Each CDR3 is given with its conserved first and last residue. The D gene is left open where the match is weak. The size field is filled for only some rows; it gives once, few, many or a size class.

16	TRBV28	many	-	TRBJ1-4	TGTGCCAGCAGTTCGGCGCGGAGACATCGGGATGAAAAACTGTTTTTT	CASSSARRHRDEKLFF
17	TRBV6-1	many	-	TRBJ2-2	TGTGCCAGCTCCCTACGTCTGGGAGGTACGAACACCGGGGAGCTGTTTTTT	CASSLRLGGTNTGELFF
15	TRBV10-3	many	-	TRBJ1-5	TGTGCCATCAGTGAGTCAGGGGGTAAGAATCAGCCCCAGCATTTT	CAISESGGKNQPQHF
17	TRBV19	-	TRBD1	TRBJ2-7	TGTGCCAGTAGTATAGGACCTCGCGGGACAGGGAGGTACGAGCAGTACTTC	CASSIGPRGTGRYEQYF
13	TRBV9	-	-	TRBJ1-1	TGTGCCAGCAGCGTACGAAGGAACACTGAAGCTTTCTTT	CASSVRRNTEAFF
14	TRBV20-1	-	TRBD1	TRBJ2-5	TGCAGTGCTAGGGACAGGACAGGTCAAGAGACCCAGTACTTC	CSARDRTGQETQYF
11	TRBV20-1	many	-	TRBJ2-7	TGCAGTGCAACTGAGGGCGGCGAGCAGTACTTC	CSATEGGEQYF
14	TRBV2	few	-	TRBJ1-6	TGTGCCAGCAATCGGGTCAGTCAGGTTTCACCCCTCCACTTT	CASNRVSQVSPLHF
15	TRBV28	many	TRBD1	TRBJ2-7	TGTGCCAGCAGTCTACCGGGACAGGGGCCCTACGAGCAGTACTTC	CASSLPGQGPYEQYF
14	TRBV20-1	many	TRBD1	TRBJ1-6	TGCAGTGCTAGATACAGGACAGGGTCATCACCCCTCCACTTT	CSARYRTGSSPLHF
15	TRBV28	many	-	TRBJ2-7	TGTGCCAGCAGTTTCCCAGGTCACCGGTCCTACGAGCAGTACTTC	CASSFPGHRSYEQYF
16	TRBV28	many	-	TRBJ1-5	TGTGCCAGCAGTTCCGCCGAACATTATAGCAATCAGCCCCAGCATTTT	CASSSAEHYSNQPQHF
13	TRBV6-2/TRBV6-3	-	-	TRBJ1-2	TGTGCCAGCAGTACCGTCTTCGACTATGGCTACACCTTC	CASSTVFDYGYTF
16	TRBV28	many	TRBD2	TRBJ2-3	TGTGCCAGCAGTTCCCTCTCGCGGGGGAGCACAGATACGCAGTATTTT	CASSSLSRGSTDTQYF
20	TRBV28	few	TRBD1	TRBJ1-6	TGTGCCAGCAGTCTTCCCTTTTTCCTTACCTCGACAGGGAGCAATTCACCCCTCCACTTT	CASSLPFFLTSTGSNSPLHF
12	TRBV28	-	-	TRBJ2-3	TGTGCCAGCAGTTTATCGGTTTATACGCAGTATTTT	CASSLSVYTQYF
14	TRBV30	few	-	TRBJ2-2	TGTGCCTGGACTTCGGGGAGAACCACCGGGGAGCTGTTTTTT	CAWTSGRTTGELFF
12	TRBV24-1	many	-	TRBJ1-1	TGTGCCACCAGCCAAGGGAGGACTGAAGCTTTCTTT	CATSQGRTEAFF
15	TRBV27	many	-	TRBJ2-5	TGTGCCAGCAGTTTATTGGGTCCTCGGGCTGGGACCCAGTACTTC	CASSLLGPRAGTQYF